This paragraph reports one T cell receptor (beta chain). There are many counts of this clonotype. Its specific antigen is unknown. Base quality data are lacking; no much larger clone is found one base away. The data derive from a study of early T cells in non-severe SARS-CoV-2 infection (dated by TCRdb to the early 2020s). About the investigation overall: TCR sequencing used bulk RNA from unsorted whole blood, so alpha and beta chains could not be paired.

Results and caveats for the whole study, not just this receptor: Matching against VDJdb was skewed toward anti-spike CD8 responses, likely underestimated virus-specific expansions, and missed private and CD4 specificities.

Library preparation was by 5' RACE. TCRdb names NextSeq 500 as the instrument used. In the TCR library protocol, unique molecular identifiers were attached to individual cDNA molecules to correct for PCR bias and sequencing error. Both TCR alpha and beta chains were sequenced, and tight co-correlation was observed between alpha and beta sequence abundances in each sample. Processing in the source paper ran as follows. Decombinator V4 was used to annotate the V gene, J gene and CDR3 of the TCR sequences. TCRs were defined as expanded if a significant change between any two time points was detected under a Poisson model with p below 0.0001. TCR abundances were normalised to the total number of TCRs sequenced per sample and were expressed as counts per million. A search of VDJdb, accessed on 1 November 2021, was run for TCRs annotated to CMV, EBV and SARS-CoV-2, with TCRs annotated for multiple antigens excluded. Using fastp at Q25 and MiXCR, TCRdb reprocessed the public reads and kept productive beta chains. Rows are combined by CDR3 protein, so each entry shows the most common genes and DNA. It is TCRdb's table, rather than the study itself, that gives the V and J calls and clone size. A total of 25,000 to 30,000 distinct CDR3 sequences appear in this sample, around 4.5% of them only once. The ten largest clones represent 10% of the sample.

The study was a case-control design nested within a healthcare worker cohort in London, UK, with weekly nasopharyngeal swab PCR tests and blood sampling. Healthcare workers were recruited between 23 and 31 March 2020, during the week of the UK lockdown, and were followed weekly for up to 16 weeks. This clonotype originated in an adult who was a healthcare worker with PCR-confirmed SARS-CoV-2 infection or an uninfected control (not recorded which). The sample was whole blood.

The nucleotides read TGCAGCGTCTATGGGGCCGCCGGACAGGACTCTGGAAACACCATATATTTT. It is translated as CSVYGAAGQDSGNTIYF. The chain is made from TRBV29-1 and TRBJ1-3, and 7 junction bases match TRBD1. From a lookup of the germline V gene, CDR1 and CDR2 are SQVTM and ANQGSEA. Trimming accounts for 6 bases at V and 0 bases at J, while the number of junction bases matched to no gene is 14. The CDR3 sequence holds 17 residues, the cysteine and phenylalanine included. Solely the CDR3 DNA is kept, with 51 bases framed from the first base.